Below, 23 T cell receptor beta chains from the same sample are listed, as sequenced in a study of shared clonotypes between healthy human individuals. The method was immunoSEQ multiplex PCR; TCRdb's version includes in-frame clones alone and lacks a portion of them. Of about 2,100,000 clones listed, 90% to 95% are singletons. Positive CCR7 selection of CD45RO-negative cells yielded the naive CD8 cells, and terminally differentiated effector memory CD45RA+ cells were excluded. Sequencing used naive CD8+ T cells from PBMCs. The receptor set was obtained from a man between 18 and 29 years old in good health. Some clones in this sample may be carry-over from other donors' samples.

The sample holds one count of this clone. The chain links TRBV11-2 to TRBJ2-1, with D possibly TRBD2 on 5 matching bases. This CDR3 is 16 amino acids long. Trimming cost V 5 bases and J 8 bases, with 22 bases left between them. CDR1 is SGHAT, CDR2 FQNNGV, per germline. The DNA of the CDR3 is TGTGCCAGCAGCCCCCGTATACCCTCCGTCGGGGATGAGCAGTTCTTC. It codes for CASSPRIPSVGDEQFF.

The chain carries TRBV9 and TRBJ2-7; possible D gene TRBD1, 6 bases. V gave up 4 bases and J gave up 2 bases, with 13 bases separating them. From germline, CDR1 is SGDLS and CDR2 YYNGEE. The CDR3 is 14 amino acids. The CDR3 region has the DNA TGTGCCAGCAGCTCTTACGGACAGACCTACGAGCAGTACTTC. The encoded protein is CASSSYGQTYEQYF.

Only one count was recorded for this clone. The V gene is TRBV6-1, the J gene TRBJ2-3, with D unclear. Germline V gene sequence: CDR1 MNHNS, CDR2 SASEGT. There are 15 residues in the CDR3. V shed 2 bases and J shed 3 bases, with 12 bases lying between them. The CDR3 coding sequence is TGTGCCAGCAGTGAACTCGGTTTTGGGACAGATACGCAGTATTTT. Amino acids: CASSELGFGTDTQYF.

This sequence joins TRBV18 and TRBJ2-5; D remains ambiguous. The CDR3 is 15 amino acids. Germline lookup yields CDR1 KGHSH and CDR2 LQKENI. V lost 3 bases and J lost 3, with 14 bases in between. As DNA, the CDR3 is TGTGCCAGCTCACCCCATCCTATAGGAAAAGAGACCCAGTACTTC. It yields the protein CASSPHPIGKETQYF.

This chain connects TRBV7-9 to TRBJ2-1, with a possible D match to TRBD2 (6 bases). The CDR3 sequence is 13 residues long. The V end lost 7 bases, the J end lost 4 bases, and 11 bases lay between the germline ends. Germline CDR1 and CDR2: SEHNR and FQNEAQ (reference sequence). The CDR3 region is CASNPSAYNEQFF. The DNA for the CDR3 is TGTGCCAGCAACCCTAGCGCGTACAATGAGCAGTTCTTC.

The chain carries TRBV27 and TRBJ2-5; D is undetermined. The V gene lost 4 bases and the J gene lost 0 bases, with 15 bases spanning the gap. The CDR3 has 16 residues. Germline V gene data show CDR1 as MNHEY and CDR2 as SMNVEV (reference sequence). The CDR3 region has the DNA TGTGCCAGCAGTTCCCACCAAAGGGCCAACCAAGAGACCCAGTACTTC. Amino acid sequence: CASSSHQRANQETQYF.

This chain joins TRBV4-3 and TRBJ2-1, with D unclear. The CDR3 runs to 13 residues. Per germline, CDR1 LGHNA and CDR2 YSLEER. Trimming pared 1 base from V and 9 bases from J, leaving 10 bases between. The chain's CDR3 is CASSQVRVSEQFF. The CDR3 nucleotides read TGCGCCAGCAGCCAAGTGCGCGTCAGTGAGCAGTTCTTC.

The table lists this clone with a few counts. Other nucleotide sequences from this sample produce the same CDR3. V gene TRBV5-1 combines with J gene TRBJ1-1, with D hard to call. The CDR3 covers 12 residues. V was pared by 1 base and J by 0 bases, with 1 base between. Germline V lookup: CDR1 SGHRS, CDR2 YFSETQ. CDR3 bases: TGCGCCAGCAGCTTGTTGAACACTGAAGCTTTCTTT. Protein product: CASSLLNTEAFF. The entire variable domain, with the rest obtained from reference TRBV5-1 and TRBJ1-1, is as follows: KAGVTQTPRYLIKTRGQQVTLSCSPISGHRSVSWYQQTPGQGLQFLFEYFSETQRNKGNFPGRFSGRQFSNSRSEMNVSTLELGDSALYLCASSLLNTEAFFGQGTRLTVV.

The rearrangement joins TRBV9 to TRBJ2-5; perhaps TRBD2 as D (6 bases). Between the trimmed V and J ends, which lost 0 bases and 0 bases, there was a span of 15 bases. The germline V gene encodes CDR1 SGDLS and CDR2 YYNGEE. This CDR3 region has 17 residues. The CDR3 region has the DNA TGTGCCAGCAGCGTAGGTCAGCGGGCGATGTACCAAGAGACCCAGTACTTC. Its protein product is CASSVGQRAMYQETQYF.

Concerning this clone: The junction departs from germline at one end; a sequencing error may be responsible. V and J are TRBV14 and TRBJ2-1; D ambiguous. The length of the CDR3 is 12 residues. CDR1 and CDR2 (germline): SGHDN, FVKESK. CDR3 coding DNA: TGTGCCACCAGCTTTGGCTACAATGAGCAGTTCTTC. It codes for CATSFGYNEQFF.

This clone was detected only a few times. The V call is TRBV6-5, the J call TRBJ2-7; 8 nucleotides match TRBD2. There are 15 residues in the CDR3. V dropped 5 bases and J dropped 4; count of bases not matched to a gene: 10. In germline, CDR1 is MNHEY, CDR2 SVGAGI. The CDR3 here is CASSPPSGSWYEQYF. CDR3 in DNA: TGTGCCAGCAGTCCACCCAGCGGGAGTTGGTACGAGCAGTACTTC.

V gene TRBV27 combines with J gene TRBJ2-1, with D hard to call. Looked up from germline, CDR1 is MNHEY and CDR2 is SMNVEV (reference sequence). Deletions cut 8 bases from V and 2 bases from J, with 13 bases between. This CDR3 region has 14 residues. CDR3 amino acids: CASREPTPYNEQFF. In DNA form, the CDR3 reads TGTGCCAGCCGTGAACCGACCCCCTACAATGAGCAGTTCTTC.

This clone was picked up a small number of times. At the DNA level, this CDR3 is encoded by other sequences in the same sample as well. The chain combines TRBV5-6 with TRBJ2-2, with D unclear. The germline V and J ends were trimmed by 1 base and 2 bases, with 6 bases remaining between them. This CDR3 is 14 amino acids long. In germline, CDR1 is SGHDT, CDR2 YYEEEE. The CDR3 sequence is CASSLTVNTGELFF. The CDR3 DNA reads as TGTGCCAGCAGCTTGACAGTTAACACCGGGGAGCTGTTTTTT.

The J gene is TRBJ1-1, the V gene TRBV28; D gene ambiguous. The germline V gene encodes CDR1 MDHEN and CDR2 SYDVKM. This CDR3 has 13 amino acids. V was clipped by 2 bases and J by 8 bases, with 12 bases between them. The CDR3 DNA sequence: TGTGCCAGCAGTTTAGTTGACGGTAAAGAAGCTTTCTTT. Its translation is CASSLVDGKEAFF.

The rearrangement uses TRBV25-1 and TRBJ2-3; D unresolved. Germline CDR1 MGHDK, CDR2 SYGVNS. CDR3 length equals 12 residues. V was clipped by 5 bases and J by 1 base, with 4 bases between them. DNA of the CDR3: TGTGCCAGCAGTCCCCGCACAGATACGCAGTATTTT. It encodes CASSPRTDTQYF.

The V and J genes are TRBV4-1 and TRBJ2-5; the match to TRBD2 covers 10 bases. V shed 5 bases and J 5 bases; nucleotides not matched to a gene: 14. Germline V lookup: CDR1 MGHRA, CDR2 YSYEKL. The CDR3 contains 17 residues. The CDR3 loop is CASSFPGASGSRETQYF. The CDR3 nucleotides are TGCGCCAGCAGCTTTCCGGGGGCTAGCGGGAGTCGGGAGACCCAGTACTTC.

The CDR3 protein is CATSRNQGRNTEAFF. CDR3 DNA sequence: TGTGCCACCAGCAGAAATCAGGGTCGCAACACTGAAGCTTTCTTT. The chain links TRBV15 to TRBJ1-1; maybe TRBD1 (5 bases). The CDR3 contains 15 residues. Deletions cut 2 bases from V and 2 bases from J, with 12 bases between. Germline V gene data show CDR1 as LNHNV and CDR2 as YYDKDF (reference sequence). Drawing the rest from reference TRBV15 and TRBJ1-1, the complete variable domain is DAMVIQNPRYQVTQFGKPVTLSCSQTLNHNVMYWYQQKSSQAPKLLFHYYDKDFNNEADTPDNFQSRRPNTSFCFLDIRSPGLGDTAMYLCATSRNQGRNTEAFFGQGTRLTVV.

This sequence joins TRBV6-5 and TRBJ1-2, with D hard to call. This CDR3 comprises 16 residues. CDR1 and CDR2 from the germline V gene are MNHEY and SVGAGI. The V end was cut by 0 bases, the J end by 3 bases, with 14 bases between. This CDR3 reads CASSYSETLEDYGYTF. The CDR3 DNA reads as TGTGCCAGCAGTTACTCAGAGACTCTAGAGGACTATGGCTACACCTTC.

A note on this clone: The same CDR3 arises from other DNA sequences in this sample as well. J is TRBJ2-1 and V is TRBV29-1; D might be TRBD1 (6 bases). The germline V gene encodes CDR1 SQVTM and CDR2 ANQGSEA. CDR3 length equals 11 residues. V lost 6 bases and J 3 bases, leaving 6 bases between the germline ends. CDR3 protein: CSVDSYNEQFF. As DNA, the CDR3 is TGCAGCGTGGACAGCTACAATGAGCAGTTCTTC.

The V gene is TRBV5-6, the J gene TRBJ2-7; tentatively, D is TRBD1 (6 bases). V gave up 1 base and J gave up 1 base, with 12 bases separating them. In germline, CDR1 is SGHDT, CDR2 YYEEEE. The CDR3 totals 15 residues. This CDR3 is CASSLLARGSYEQYF. CDR3 nucleotide sequence: TGTGCCAGCAGCTTGTTAGCTAGGGGGTCCTACGAGCAGTACTTC.

This chain joins TRBV5-6 and TRBJ2-7; the D gene could be TRBD1 or TRBD2 (6 bases each). Trimming took 4 bases from V and 5 from J, leaving 16 bases between them. The CDR3 has 14 residues. Per germline, CDR1 SGHDT and CDR2 YYEEEE. CDR3 sequence (DNA): TGTGCCAGCAGCCTCCGAATCGGGGGCCACGAGCAGTACTTC. It is translated as CASSLRIGGHEQYF.

The chain has TRBV18 and TRBJ2-5, with D unresolved. This CDR3 has 14 amino acids. The germline gives CDR1 KGHSH, CDR2 LQKENI. V dropped 3 bases and J dropped 0 bases, with 8 bases sitting between them. Written as DNA, the CDR3 is TGTGCCAGCTCACCTCCCTCCTACCAAGAGACCCAGTACTTC. Amino acid sequence: CASSPPSYQETQYF.

The V call is TRBV30, the J call TRBJ2-3, with 14 nucleotides matching TRBD2. The V segment lost 1 base and the J segment 6 bases; nucleotides outside the gene matches: 6. CDR1 and CDR2 from the germline V gene are GTSNPN and SVGIG (reference sequence). The CDR3 is made up of 16 amino acids. The CDR3 spells CAWSGGTSGSEDTQYF. The DNA of the CDR3 is TGTGCCTGGAGTGGGGGGACTAGCGGGAGTGAGGATACGCAGTATTTT.